A single sample is the source of the 23 T cell receptor beta chains below, sequenced in a study of T cell responses to AZD1222 COVID-19 vaccine (dated by TCRdb to about 2021). What the time point label conveys for this sample: baseline before first vaccination. Library preparation used the immunoSEQ multiplex PCR assay. In TCRdb, the immuneACCESS table is reduced to in-frame sequences with V and J assigned. These tables do not hold every clone; where another copy was compared, an unresolved V gene accounts for under half, and the others remain unexplained. The sample records 55,000 to 75,000 clones, roughly 90% of which are singletons. Approximately 4.9% of the sample belongs to the ten largest clones. The sample was peripheral blood, taken on day 0 of AZD1222 vaccination. Receptor source: an adult in good health.

The chain recombines TRBV2 with TRBJ1-1; a weak D match, TRBD1 (6 bases). The V and J ends lost 5 bases and 5 bases respectively, with 12 bases between them. This CDR3 contains 13 residues. Germline CDR1 is SNHLY and CDR2 is FYNNEI. The CDR3 DNA follows: TGTGCCAGCAGTACCACAGGGAGTACTGAAGCTTTCTTT. Its translation is CASSTTGSTEAFF. The full variable domain, rest sourced from reference TRBV2 and TRBJ1-1, is EPEVTQTPSHQVTQMGQEVILRCVPISNHLYFYWYRQILGQKVEFLVSFYNNEISEKSEIFDDQFSVERPDGSNFTLKIRSTKLEDSAMYFCASSTTGSTEAFFGQGTRLTVV.

The rearrangement joins TRBV12-2 to TRBJ2-4. TRBV12-2 is described as a pseudogene. This CDR3 comprises 13 residues. CDR3 DNA: TGTGCAAGTCGCTCCTTGACCACAAACATTCAGTACTTC. Translation: CASRSLTTNIQYF.

The chain is built from TRBV13 and TRBJ2-5, with unresolved D. The V end lost 0 bases, the J end lost 5 bases, and 13 bases lay between the germline ends. This CDR3 region has 15 residues. Germline V lookup: CDR1 PRHDT, CDR2 FYEKMQ (reference sequence). CDR3 nucleotides: TGTGCCAGCAGCTTAGGCCTTGGAGTGGGCGAGACCCAGTACTTC. Protein product: CASSLGLGVGETQYF.

V gene TRBV5-1 combines with J gene TRBJ2-3; 11 bases map to TRBD2. This CDR3 spans 15 amino acids. The trim removed 4 bases at V and 5 bases at J, leaving 6 bases unmatched. Germline CDR1 is SGHRS and CDR2 is YFSETQ. As DNA, the CDR3 is TGCGCCAGCAGCCCGACTAGCGGGGTGAAAGATACGCAGTATTTT. The encoded protein is CASSPTSGVKDTQYF.

The J gene is TRBJ2-3, the V gene TRBV6-5, with D perhaps TRBD1 or TRBD2 (6 bases each). CDR3 length: 13 amino acids. The V and J ends lost 4 bases and 6 bases respectively, with 11 bases between them. The germline V gene encodes CDR1 MNHEY and CDR2 SVGAGI. The CDR3 DNA sequence: TGTGCCAGCAGTTCCACCGGGGGCGATACGCAGTATTTT. Its translation: CASSSTGGDTQYF.

This chain links TRBV6-6 with TRBJ1-3; D is ambiguous. CDR3 length equals 14 residues. Trimming shortened V by 7 bases and J by 0 bases, and 10 bases separated the two germline ends. From germline, CDR1 is MNHNY and CDR2 SVGAGI (reference sequence). CDR3 sequence (DNA): TGTGCCAGCATCCTAGGAGGCTCTGGAAACACCATATATTTT. The encoded protein is CASILGGSGNTIYF.

The rearrangement joins TRBV5-6 to TRBJ1-3; D unresolved. Trimming shortened V by 5 bases and J by 4 bases, and 13 bases separated the two germline ends. Germline CDR1 SGHDT, CDR2 YYEEEE. This CDR3 is 14 amino acids long. Here the CDR3 DNA reads TGTGCCAGCAGTCTGGGGTCGGGAGGAAACACCATATATTTT. Residues: CASSLGSGGNTIYF.

The genes are TRBV5-1 and TRBJ2-1; D may be TRBD1 or TRBD2 (5 bases each). The CDR3 has 17 amino acids. Trimming removed 0 bases from V and 4 bases from J, with 17 bases in between. Looked up from germline, CDR1 is SGHRS and CDR2 is YFSETQ. The CDR3 loop reads CASSLGAGTRVYNEQFF. CDR3 nucleotides: TGCGCCAGCAGCTTGGGGGCCGGGACCAGGGTGTACAATGAGCAGTTCTTC.

The table lists this clone with a few counts. The chain carries TRBV19 and TRBJ1-4; no definite D call. The CDR3 totals 16 residues. Trimming took off 6 bases at V and 0 bases at J, with 14 bases between the two ends. Germline CDR1 is LNHDA and CDR2 is SQIVND (reference sequence). CDR3 in amino acids: CASSWNPVATNEKLFF. Here the CDR3 DNA reads TGTGCCAGTAGCTGGAACCCGGTTGCAACTAATGAAAAACTGTTTTTT.

The V and J genes are TRBV30 and TRBJ1-5; TRBD1 aligns across 10 bases. CDR1 and CDR2 (germline): GTSNPN, SVGIG (reference sequence). After removal of 1 base from V and 9 bases from J, the junction contained 12 bases not matched to a gene. The CDR3 has 16 residues. CDR3 in amino acids: CAWSDSIGTGVLPQHF. CDR3 coding DNA: TGTGCCTGGAGTGACTCCATCGGGACAGGGGTTTTGCCCCAGCATTTT. Complete variable domain (other parts from reference TRBV30 and TRBJ1-5): SQTIHQWPATLVQPVGSPLSLECTVEGTSNPNLYWYRQAAGRGLQLLFYSVGIGQISSEVPQNLSASRPQDRQFILSSKKLLLSDSGFYLCAWSDSIGTGVLPQHFGDGTRLSIL.

V and J are TRBV9 and TRBJ2-1; either TRBD1 or TRBD2 may fit D (5 bases each). Looked up from germline, CDR1 is SGDLS and CDR2 is YYNGEE. The CDR3 is 15 residues long. Deletions cut 4 bases from V and 4 bases from J, with 15 bases between. The CDR3 loop is CASSFRDASYNEQFF. The CDR3, as DNA: TGTGCCAGCAGCTTCCGGGACGCCTCTTACAATGAGCAGTTCTTC.

The J gene is TRBJ2-3, the V gene TRBV3-1 (or the pseudogene TRBV3-2), with D possibly matching TRBD2 (6 bases). The germline V gene encodes CDR1 LGHDT and CDR2 YNNKEL (reference sequence). V was clipped by 1 base and J by 4 bases, with 12 bases between them. The CDR3 sequence is 15 residues long. CDR3 DNA: TGTGCCAGCAGCCAAGTTTTGGGCGGGGCAGATACGCAGTATTTT. It specifies CASSQVLGGADTQYF.

The chain couples TRBV7-8 to TRBJ1-6; D uncertain. CDR3 size: 13 residues. Trimming pared 5 bases from V and 9 bases from J, leaving 11 bases between. The germline V gene encodes CDR1 SGHVS and CDR2 FQNEAQ. The CDR3 spells CASSPRLSSPLHF. For the CDR3, the DNA is TGTGCCAGCAGCCCCCGGTTGAGTTCACCCCTCCACTTT.

This clone was recorded a few times. V usage is TRBV10-3 and J usage is TRBJ2-1; possibly TRBD1 or TRBD2 for D (6 bases each). Germline CDR1 is ENHRY and CDR2 is SYGVKD. V was cut by 6 bases and J by 0 bases, with 15 bases left in between. This CDR3 spans 16 amino acids. Written as DNA, the CDR3 is TGTGCCATCAGGAGGGGGGACTCCAGCTCCTACAATGAGCAGTTCTTC. It encodes CAIRRGDSSSYNEQFF.

The chain has TRBV5-1 and TRBJ2-2, with TRBD1 identical over 12 bases. The CDR3 loop spans 15 amino acids. The V segment lost 5 bases and the J segment 7 bases; nucleotides outside the gene matches: 6. The germline V gene encodes CDR1 SGHRS and CDR2 YFSETQ. CDR3 amino acids: CASRDGTGGHGELFF. CDR3 bases: TGCGCCAGCAGAGACGGGACAGGGGGCCACGGGGAGCTGTTTTTT.

This clone came up once. V usage is TRBV19 and J usage is TRBJ1-5, with a tentative D call TRBD1 (6 bases). Germline assignment: CDR1 LNHDA and CDR2 SQIVND (reference sequence). The CDR3 runs 14 residues. V dropped 5 bases and J dropped 4 bases, with 12 bases sitting between them. The DNA of the CDR3 is TGTGCCAGTAGTTTGACAGGACTGAATCAGCCCCAGCATTTT. Its protein is CASSLTGLNQPQHF.

The J gene is TRBJ2-4, the V gene TRBV5-5; TRBD2 might be the D (5 bases). Deletions cut 0 bases from V and 2 bases from J, with 12 bases between. The CDR3 covers 16 residues. Germline values: CDR1 SGHKS, CDR2 YYEKEE (reference sequence). CDR3 protein: CASSLGAGVSKNIQYF. In nucleotides, the CDR3 is TGTGCCAGCAGCTTGGGGGCGGGCGTTTCCAAAAACATTCAGTACTTC. The full variable domain, in which reference TRBV5-5 and TRBJ2-4 provide the parts outside the CDR3, is DAGVTQSPTHLIKTRGQQVTLRCSPISGHKSVSWYQQVLGQGPQFIFQYYEKEERGRGNFPDRFSARQFPNYSSELNVNALLLGDSALYLCASSLGAGVSKNIQYFGAGTRLSVL.

The chain combines TRBV18 with TRBJ1-5; 8 bases agree with TRBD1. This CDR3 has 16 amino acids. Germline V lookup: CDR1 KGHSH, CDR2 LQKENI. The V gene end was trimmed by 6 bases and the J gene end by 1 base; junction bases not matched to a gene: 8. DNA of the CDR3: TGTGCCAGCTCGGCAGGGGGCGATGGGAGCAATCAGCCCCAGCATTTT. As protein: CASSAGGDGSNQPQHF.

This chain uses TRBV21-1 with TRBJ2-3; TRBD2 is the table's D call and was not checked against the DNA. TRBV21-1 is designated a pseudogene. The CDR3 is 16 amino acids. This chain's CDR3 is CASSKVAGESQDTQYF. Written as DNA, the CDR3 is TGTGCCAGCAGCAAAGTTGCGGGGGAGTCCCAAGATACGCAGTATTTT.

The chain joins TRBV12-3 or TRBV12-4 to TRBJ1-5, with D perhaps matching TRBD1 (6 bases). V dropped 5 bases and J dropped 9 bases, with 14 bases sitting between them. This CDR3 comprises 13 residues. CDR3 DNA: TGTGCCAGCAGTCTCAGGGGACCCGGGCCCCAGCATTTT. Translated: CASSLRGPGPQHF.

The chain recombines TRBV20-1 with TRBJ2-7, with a tentative D call TRBD2 (6 bases). V lost 3 bases and J lost 7, with 19 bases in between. This CDR3 region has 14 residues. CDR1 DFQATT and CDR2 SNEGSKA come from the germline V gene (reference sequence). The chain's CDR3 is CSASRAGLFGEQYF. The DNA for the CDR3 is TGCAGTGCTAGTCGAGCGGGCCTCTTCGGAGAGCAGTACTTC.

The chain carries TRBV5-1 and TRBJ1-2; 7 positions match TRBD1. The ends lost 6 bases at V and 3 bases at J; junction bases unmatched: 20. Germline CDR1 SGHRS, CDR2 YFSETQ. The CDR3 runs to 18 residues. The CDR3 nucleotides are TGCGCCAGCAAAGACTCGGGAACTGACAGGGCCCCCCACTATGGCTACACCTTC. Encoded protein: CASKDSGTDRAPHYGYTF. Full variable domain (missing parts from reference TRBV5-1 and TRBJ1-2): KAGVTQTPRYLIKTRGQQVTLSCSPISGHRSVSWYQQTPGQGLQFLFEYFSETQRNKGNFPGRFSGRQFSNSRSEMNVSTLELGDSALYLCASKDSGTDRAPHYGYTFGSGTRLTVV.

The chain carries TRBV4-1 and TRBJ2-4; 9 bases line up with TRBD1. Germline-derived CDR1 and CDR2 are MGHRA and YSYEKL. The CDR3 spans 15 residues. Unmatched junction bases numbered 2, after V lost 1 base and J lost 4 bases. CDR3 DNA sequence: TGCGCCAGCAGCCAAGGGGGGACAGGGAAAAACATTCAGTACTTC. It yields the protein CASSQGGTGKNIQYF.